The sequence of this TCR beta chain was determined in a study of blood T cell repertoires in COVID-19. Looking at the study overall: In each case, the material was cDNA or gDNA derived from T cells, B-cell-depleted T cells, or PBMCs.

In its sample, this clone was seen once. V gave up 3 bases and J gave up 10 bases, with 13 bases separating them. Germline CDR1 reads MRHNA; CDR2 reads SNTAGT. CDR3 length equals 14 residues. In the original workflow: Nucleated cell counts were estimated from reference gene primer amplification. Generated by immunoSEQ multiplex PCR, the TCRdb table keeps only in-frame clones and is missing some. Clonal size and the V and J genes are those of that table, whereas D and trimming came from the DNA. The sample has hundreds of thousands of clones; roughly 87% are singletons. Residents of approximately 25 US areas, aged about 18 to 95 years, made up the participants. Donors were grouped by their self-reported clinical history.

This sequence originates from a woman younger than 45 with acute COVID-19. V gene TRBV6-4 combines with J gene TRBJ1-6, with D possibly TRBD1 on 5 matching bases. The sample was PBMCs or T cells enriched from blood (not recorded which). The CDR3 DNA is TGTGCCAGCAGTGAAGGGCAGGGTAGATCACCCCTCCACTTT. Translation gives CASSEGQGRSPLHF.